The rows below give T cell receptor beta chains drawn from one sample of a study of blood T cell dynamics during melanoma immunotherapy. Method: immunoSEQ multiplex PCR; TCRdb's copy keeps in-frame clones and lacks some. The sample consists of roughly 30,000 clones, 65% to 85% of them appearing once. The sample in question was blood, obtained from a patient treated with checkpoint blockade. These TCRs come from a human donor with melanoma. CDR3s include the opening cysteine and the closing phenylalanine or tryptophan. Fields, in order: J gene, clone size, D gene, V gene, CDR3 protein, CDR3 DNA. A D gene is named only where the DNA matches it firmly. Some rows mark clone size as missing; the rest say once, few, many or name a class of expanded clone.

TRBJ2-3,NA,TRBD2,TRBV4-2,CASSQISGGYTDTQYF,TGTGCCAGCAGCCAAATTAGCGGGGGGTACACAGATACGCAGTATTTT
TRBJ2-7,NA,NA,TRBV28,CASSFGGASGHEQYF,TGTGCCAGCAGTTTTGGGGGGGCCTCCGGGCACGAGCAGTACTTC
TRBJ1-6,NA,NA,TRBV5-1,CASSLGQTAYNSPLHF,TGCGCCAGCAGCTTGGGTCAAACAGCGTATAATTCACCCCTCCACTTT
TRBJ1-1,once,NA,TRBV7-2,CASSRGRGNTEAFF,TGTGCCAGCAGCCGCGGGAGGGGTAACACTGAAGCTTTCTTT
TRBJ2-3,NA,NA,TRBV7-2,CASSSFSTDTQYF,TGTGCCAGCAGCTCCTTTAGCACAGATACGCAGTATTTT
TRBJ2-6,NA,NA,TRBV5-4,CASSLGGGAGANVLTF,TGTGCCAGCAGCTTGGGAGGCGGGGCTGGGGCCAACGTCCTGACTTTC
TRBJ2-2,NA,TRBD1,TRBV7-9,CASSPQGAMVGNTGELFF,TGTGCCAGCAGCCCACAGGGGGCGATGGTGGGAAACACCGGGGAGCTGTTTTTT
TRBJ2-5,NA,NA,TRBV2,CASSPGVWGQETRYF,TGTGCCAGCAGCCCTGGGGTTTGGGGGCAAGAGACCCGGTACTTC
TRBJ2-7,NA,NA,TRBV11-2,CASSMTRTYEQYF,TGTGCCAGCAGCATGACAAGAACCTACGAGCAGTACTTC
TRBJ2-2,NA,TRBD2,TRBV6-6,CASSTGLADTGELFF,TGTGCCAGCAGTACCGGACTAGCGGACACCGGGGAGCTGTTTTTT
TRBJ2-3,NA,NA,TRBV6-6,CASSYSLGGADTQYF,TGTGCCAGCAGTTACTCGTTAGGAGGCGCAGATACGCAGTATTTT
TRBJ2-7,NA,NA,TRBV7-6,CASSLTDSSYEQYF,TGTGCCAGCAGCTTAACCGACAGTTCCTACGAGCAGTACTTC
TRBJ1-2,NA,NA,TRBV19,CASSSTAQVYGYTF,TGTGCCAGTAGTAGCACCGCACAGGTCTATGGCTACACCTTC
TRBJ2-7,NA,NA,TRBV4-1,CASSQVTGSYEQYF,TGCGCCAGCAGCCAAGTAACCGGTTCCTACGAGCAGTACTTC
TRBJ2-2,NA,NA,TRBV9,CASSGDTYTGELFF,TGTGCCAGCAGCGGGGACACCTACACCGGGGAGCTGTTTTTT
TRBJ2-7,NA,NA,TRBV2,CASIREVSNEQYF,TGTGCCAGCATCAGGGAGGTTAGCAACGAGCAGTACTTC
TRBJ2-7,few,TRBD1,TRBV7-6,CASSLGRDRGQYF,TGTGCCAGCAGCTTAGGCCGGGACAGAGGGCAGTACTTC
TRBJ2-7,NA,NA,TRBV30,CAWSVGGQGRAEQYF,TGTGCCTGGAGTGTAGGAGGGCAGGGGAGGGCCGAGCAGTACTTC
TRBJ2-5,NA,NA,TRBV18,CASSPNAETQYF,TGTGCCAGCTCACCAAACGCGGAGACCCAGTACTTC
TRBJ1-2,medium-sized,NA,TRBV7-6,CASSLLDNYGYTF,TGTGCCAGCAGCTTATTAGATAACTATGGCTACACCTTC
TRBJ2-7,NA,TRBD1,TRBV5-8,CASSSRTGTYEQYF,TGTGCCAGCAGCTCCAGGACAGGGACCTACGAGCAGTACTTC
TRBJ2-1,NA,NA,TRBV7-7,CASSLGPYNEQFF,TGTGCTAGCAGCTTAGGCCCCTACAATGAGCAGTTCTTC
TRBJ1-1,few,TRBD1,TRBV28,CASSLNRRQGNTEAFF,TGTGCCAGCAGTTTAAACCGGAGACAGGGGAACACTGAAGCTTTCTTT
TRBJ2-5,NA,NA,TRBV11-1,CASSLQGRETQYF,TGTGCCAGCAGCTTACAGGGGAGGGAGACCCAGTACTTC
TRBJ1-1,NA,TRBD1,TRBV6-5,CASSYLQGFPSEAFF,TGTGCCAGCAGTTACTTACAGGGGTTTCCCTCTGAAGCTTTCTTT
TRBJ1-1,NA,TRBD1,TRBV2,CASSVRQGSNTEAFF,TGTGCCAGCAGTGTCCGACAGGGAAGTAACACTGAAGCTTTCTTT
TRBJ2-7,few,NA,TRBV5-1,CASSLVGYEQYF,TGCGCCAGCAGCTTGGTTGGATACGAGCAGTACTTC
TRBJ1-2,NA,NA,TRBV27,CASSTQGGNYGYTF,TGTGCCAGCAGTACCCAGGGAGGCAACTATGGCTACACCTTC
TRBJ2-7,few,TRBD2,TRBV29-1,CSVEDLGLAGGSSYEQYF,TGCAGCGTTGAAGATCTCGGGCTAGCGGGAGGTTCGTCCTACGAGCAGTACTTC
TRBJ2-1,NA,NA,TRBV5-6,CASVEQSGGGNSYNEQFF,TGTGCCAGCGTGGAGCAGTCAGGGGGAGGGAACTCCTACAATGAGCAGTTCTTC
TRBJ1-3,few,NA,TRBV13,CASSLRTPGNTIYF,TGTGCCAGCAGCCTAAGGACGCCGGGAAACACCATATATTTT
TRBJ2-7,NA,TRBD1,TRBV7-9,CASSSRQGQHEQYF,TGTGCCAGCAGCTCGAGACAGGGGCAGCACGAGCAGTACTTC
TRBJ1-1,NA,NA,TRBV28,CASSFLTPNTEAFF,TGTGCCAGCAGTTTCCTGACACCGAACACTGAAGCTTTCTTT
TRBJ2-1,NA,TRBD2,TRBV11-2,CASNNLLAGGSDEQFF,TGTGCCAGCAACAATCTTCTAGCGGGGGGCTCCGATGAGCAGTTCTTC
TRBJ2-1,NA,TRBD2,TRBV15,CATSRSGLAGGGNNEQFF,TGTGCCACCAGCAGATCGGGACTAGCGGGAGGGGGGAACAATGAGCAGTTCTTC
TRBJ2-2,NA,TRBD2,TRBV11-1,CASSLVAGIGELFF,TGTGCCAGCAGCTTAGTAGCGGGGATCGGGGAGCTGTTTTTT
TRBJ2-1,NA,NA,TRBV10-3,CAISETPVNEQFF,TGTGCCATCAGTGAGACACCGGTCAATGAGCAGTTCTTC
TRBJ1-2,NA,TRBD1,TRBV6-1,CASSVGQAGSYGYTF,TGTGCCAGCAGTGTCGGACAGGCTGGTTCCTATGGCTACACCTTC
TRBJ2-3,NA,NA,TRBV7-9,CASSLVGTGTDTQYF,TGTGCCAGCAGCTTAGTAGGTACCGGGACAGATACGCAGTATTTT
TRBJ2-1,NA,NA,TRBV5-1,CASSFGGTLSYNEQFF,TGCGCCAGCAGTTTCGGGGGGACACTTTCATACAATGAGCAGTTCTTC
TRBJ1-2,NA,NA,TRBV7-8,CASSLRGDYGYTF,TGTGCCAGCAGCTTAAGGGGTGACTATGGCTACACCTTC
TRBJ2-7,NA,TRBD1,TRBV29-1,CSALDRVSPYEQYF,TGCAGCGCCCTGGACAGGGTGTCCCCCTACGAGCAGTACTTC
TRBJ1-1,NA,NA,TRBV6-5,CASSYSSGGDGTEAFF,TGTGCCAGCAGTTACTCTTCCGGAGGGGATGGGACTGAAGCTTTCTTT
TRBJ1-3,once,NA,TRBV9,CASSVVGLTGNTIYF,TGTGCCAGCAGCGTAGTGGGCTTGACTGGAAACACCATATATTTT
TRBJ2-1,NA,NA,TRBV9,CAAGRGQGYEQFF,TGTGCCGCAGGGAGGGGGCAGGGTTATGAGCAGTTCTTC
TRBJ2-7,NA,NA,TRBV7-2,CASSPGDFHYEQYF,TGTGCCAGCAGCCCCGGGGACTTCCACTACGAGCAGTACTTC
TRBJ2-1,once,TRBD2,TRBV7-9,CASSLAGLAFNEQFF,TGTGCCAGCAGCTTAGCGGGACTAGCGTTCAATGAGCAGTTCTTC
TRBJ2-7,NA,TRBD2,TRBV10-1,CASSDGGRGGEQYF,TGCGCCAGCAGTGACGGCGGGAGGGGAGGGGAGCAGTACTTC
TRBJ2-5,NA,NA,TRBV5-4,CASSSPRGGLKETQYF,TGTGCCAGCAGCTCACCTCGTGGGGGGCTGAAAGAGACCCAGTACTTC
TRBJ2-5,once,NA,TRBV5-1,CASSAQGSPQETQYF,TGCGCCAGCAGCGCTCAGGGGAGCCCCCAAGAGACCCAGTACTTC
TRBJ1-2,NA,NA,TRBV6-4,CASSSAIGAGVYTF,TGTGCCAGCTCCTCGGCTATAGGGGCTGGGGTCTACACCTTC
TRBJ1-1,large,NA,TRBV9,CASSPRPLEEAFF,TGTGCCAGCAGCCCACGCCCGCTTGAGGAAGCTTTCTTT
TRBJ2-5,NA,TRBD1,TRBV19,CASGTGAETQYF,TGTGCCAGTGGAACAGGGGCGGAGACCCAGTACTTC
TRBJ1-2,NA,NA,TRBV19,CASSNKGMDGYTF,TGTGCCAGTAGTAATAAGGGAATGGATGGCTACACCTTC
TRBJ1-2,NA,NA,TRBV7-9,CASSSLDSYGYTF,TGTGCCAGCAGCTCACTGGACAGCTATGGCTACACCTTC
TRBJ1-1,NA,NA,TRBV19,CASRETGMNTEAFF,TGTGCCAGTAGAGAAACAGGGATGAACACTGAAGCTTTCTTT
TRBJ1-2,NA,TRBD1,TRBV28,CASSQTTGTGANYGYTF,TGTGCCAGCAGCCAGACCACCGGGACAGGGGCAAACTATGGCTACACCTTC